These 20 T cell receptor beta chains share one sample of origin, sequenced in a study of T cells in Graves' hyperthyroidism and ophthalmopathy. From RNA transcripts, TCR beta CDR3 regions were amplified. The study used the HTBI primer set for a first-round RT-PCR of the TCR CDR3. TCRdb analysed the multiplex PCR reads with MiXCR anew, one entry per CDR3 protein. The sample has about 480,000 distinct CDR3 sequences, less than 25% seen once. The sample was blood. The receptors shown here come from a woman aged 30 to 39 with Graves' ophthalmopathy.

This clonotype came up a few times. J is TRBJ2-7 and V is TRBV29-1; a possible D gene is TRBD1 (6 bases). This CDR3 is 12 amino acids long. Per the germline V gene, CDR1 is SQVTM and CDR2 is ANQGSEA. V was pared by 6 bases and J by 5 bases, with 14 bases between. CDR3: CSVQGSSHEQYF. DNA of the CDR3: TGCAGCGTACAGGGAAGTAGCCACGAGCAGTACTTC.

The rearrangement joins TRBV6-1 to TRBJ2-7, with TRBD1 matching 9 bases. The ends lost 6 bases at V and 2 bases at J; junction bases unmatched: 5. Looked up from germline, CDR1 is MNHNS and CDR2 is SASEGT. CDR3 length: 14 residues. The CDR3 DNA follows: TGTGCCAGCAGGCCAAGACAGGGGGCCTACGAGCAGTACTTC. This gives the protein CASRPRQGAYEQYF.

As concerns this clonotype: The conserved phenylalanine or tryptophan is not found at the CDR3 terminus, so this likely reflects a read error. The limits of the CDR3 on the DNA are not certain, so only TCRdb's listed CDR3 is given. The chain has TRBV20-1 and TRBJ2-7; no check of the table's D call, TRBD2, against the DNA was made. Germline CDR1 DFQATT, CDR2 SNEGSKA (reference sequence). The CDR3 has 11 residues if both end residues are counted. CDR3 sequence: CSAPHGGTSQL.

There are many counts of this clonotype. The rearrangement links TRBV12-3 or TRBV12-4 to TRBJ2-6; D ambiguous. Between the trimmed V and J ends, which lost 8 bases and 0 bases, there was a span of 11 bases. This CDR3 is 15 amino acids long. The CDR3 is CASDHSFSGANVLTF. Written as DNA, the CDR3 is TGTGCCAGCGACCATTCGTTCTCTGGGGCCAACGTCCTGACTTTC.

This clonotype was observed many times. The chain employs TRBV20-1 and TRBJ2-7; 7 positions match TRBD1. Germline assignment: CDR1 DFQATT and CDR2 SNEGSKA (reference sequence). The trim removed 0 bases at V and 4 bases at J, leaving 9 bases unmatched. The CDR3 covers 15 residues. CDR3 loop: CSAREFEQGRYEQYF. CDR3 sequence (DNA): TGCAGTGCTAGAGAATTCGAACAGGGGCGATACGAGCAGTACTTC.

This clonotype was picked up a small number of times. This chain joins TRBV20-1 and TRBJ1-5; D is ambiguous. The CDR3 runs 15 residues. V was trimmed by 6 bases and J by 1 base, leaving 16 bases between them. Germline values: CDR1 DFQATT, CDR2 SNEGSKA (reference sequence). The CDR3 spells CSARWGRGSNQPQHF. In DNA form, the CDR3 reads TGCAGTGCCAGATGGGGTCGTGGAAGCAATCAGCCCCAGCATTTT.

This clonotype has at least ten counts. The CDR3 DNA reads as TGTGCCAGTAGTCCACAGGGTCAAGCAGGGTACGAGCAGTACTTC. As protein: CASSPQGQAGYEQYF. The chain carries TRBV19 and TRBJ2-7; TRBD1 is a possible D gene (6 bases). Trimming stripped 5 bases from V and 4 bases from J, with 18 bases between. CDR1 and CDR2 from the germline V gene are LNHDA and SQIVND (reference sequence). The CDR3 covers 15 residues.

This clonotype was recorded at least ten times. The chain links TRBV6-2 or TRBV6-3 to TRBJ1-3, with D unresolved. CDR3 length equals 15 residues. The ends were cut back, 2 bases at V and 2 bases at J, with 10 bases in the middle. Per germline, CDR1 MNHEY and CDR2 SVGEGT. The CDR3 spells CASSYAIMPGNTIYF. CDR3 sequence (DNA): TGTGCCAGCAGTTACGCGATCATGCCTGGAAACACCATATATTTT.

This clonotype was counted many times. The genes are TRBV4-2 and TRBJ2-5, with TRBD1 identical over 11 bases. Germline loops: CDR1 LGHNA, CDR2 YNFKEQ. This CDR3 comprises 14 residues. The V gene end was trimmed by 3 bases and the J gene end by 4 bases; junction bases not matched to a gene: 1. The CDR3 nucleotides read TGTGCCAGCAGCCAGGACAGGGGGCGAGAGACCCAGTACTTC. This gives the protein CASSQDRGRETQYF.

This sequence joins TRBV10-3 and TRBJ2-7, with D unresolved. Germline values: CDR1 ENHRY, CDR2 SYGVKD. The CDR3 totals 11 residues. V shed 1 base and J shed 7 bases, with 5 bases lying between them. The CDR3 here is CAISELGEQYF. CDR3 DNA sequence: TGTGCCATCAGTGAGTTGGGGGAGCAGTACTTC.

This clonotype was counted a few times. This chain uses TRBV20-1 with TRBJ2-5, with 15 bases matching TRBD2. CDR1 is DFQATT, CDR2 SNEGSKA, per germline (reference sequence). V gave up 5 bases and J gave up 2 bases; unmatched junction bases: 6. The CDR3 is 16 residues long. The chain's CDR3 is CSAPGLAGGLQETQYF. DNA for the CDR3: TGCAGTGCTCCAGGACTAGCGGGGGGGTTACAAGAGACCCAGTACTTC.

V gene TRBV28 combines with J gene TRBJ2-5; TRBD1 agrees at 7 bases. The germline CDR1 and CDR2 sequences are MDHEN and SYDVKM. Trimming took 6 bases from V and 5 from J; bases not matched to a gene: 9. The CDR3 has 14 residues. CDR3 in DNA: TGTGCCAGCAGGCCGACAGGGCCGGGTGAGACCCAGTACTTC. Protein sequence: CASRPTGPGETQYF.

This CDR3 reads CASSPGTITYEQYF. In DNA, the CDR3 is TGTGCCAGCAGCCCCGGGACAATCACCTACGAGCAGTACTTC. The rearrangement joins TRBV7-8 to TRBJ2-7; the D gene is possibly TRBD1 (6 bases). The CDR3 totals 14 residues. Germline V gives CDR1 SGHVS, CDR2 FQNEAQ. V shed 5 bases and J shed 2 bases, with 13 bases lying between them.

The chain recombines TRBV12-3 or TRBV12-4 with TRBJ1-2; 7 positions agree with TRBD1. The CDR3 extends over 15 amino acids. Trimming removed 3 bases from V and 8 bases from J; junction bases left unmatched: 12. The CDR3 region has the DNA TGTGCCAGCAGTTTCGAGAAAGGGGGCTGGTCCGGCTACACCTTC. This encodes CASSFEKGGWSGYTF.

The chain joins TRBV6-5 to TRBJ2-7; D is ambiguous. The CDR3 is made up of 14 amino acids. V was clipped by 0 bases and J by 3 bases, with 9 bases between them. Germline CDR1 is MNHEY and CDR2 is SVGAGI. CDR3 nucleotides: TGTGCCAGCAGTTACTCGAGGACCGACTACGAGCAGTACTTC. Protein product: CASSYSRTDYEQYF.

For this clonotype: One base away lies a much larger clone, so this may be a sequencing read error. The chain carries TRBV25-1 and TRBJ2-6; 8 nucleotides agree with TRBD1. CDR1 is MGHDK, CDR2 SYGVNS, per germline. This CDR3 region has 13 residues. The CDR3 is CASGTGGTNVLTF. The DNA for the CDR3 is TGTGCCAGCGGGACAGGTGGGACCAACGTCCTGACTTTC. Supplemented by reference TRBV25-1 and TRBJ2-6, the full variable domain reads EADIYQTPRYLVIGTGKKITLECSQTMGHDKMYWYQQDPGMELHLIHYSYGVNSTEKGDLSSESTVSRIRTEHFPLTLESARPSHTSQYLCASGTGGTNVLTFGAGSRLTVL.

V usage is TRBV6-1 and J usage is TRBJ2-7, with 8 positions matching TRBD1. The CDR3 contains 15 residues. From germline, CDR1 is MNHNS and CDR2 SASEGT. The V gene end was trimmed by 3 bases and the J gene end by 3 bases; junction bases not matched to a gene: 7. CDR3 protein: CASSEGQATDYEQYF. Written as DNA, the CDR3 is TGTGCCAGCAGTGAGGGACAGGCCACGGACTACGAGCAGTACTTC.

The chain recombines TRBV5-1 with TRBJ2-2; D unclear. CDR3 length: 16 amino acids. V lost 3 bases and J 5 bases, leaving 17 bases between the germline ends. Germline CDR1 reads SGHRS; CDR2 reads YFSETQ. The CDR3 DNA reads TGCGCCAGCAGCTCTCCCCTTAGGGCGTTAACCGGGGAGCTGTTTTTT. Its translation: CASSSPLRALTGELFF.

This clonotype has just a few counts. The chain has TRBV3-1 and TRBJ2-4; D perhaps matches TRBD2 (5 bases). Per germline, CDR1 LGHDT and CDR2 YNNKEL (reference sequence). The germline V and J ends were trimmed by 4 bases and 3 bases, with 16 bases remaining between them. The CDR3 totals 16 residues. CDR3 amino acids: CASSPLSLRDKNIQYF. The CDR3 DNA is TGTGCCAGCAGCCCCCTATCCCTCCGGGACAAAAACATTCAGTACTTC.

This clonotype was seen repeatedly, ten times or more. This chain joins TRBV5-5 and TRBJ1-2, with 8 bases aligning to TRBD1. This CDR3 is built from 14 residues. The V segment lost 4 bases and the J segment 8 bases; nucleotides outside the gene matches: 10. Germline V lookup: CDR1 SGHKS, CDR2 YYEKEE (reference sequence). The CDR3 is CASSLTGVGGGYTF. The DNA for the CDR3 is TGTGCCAGCAGCCTGACAGGGGTTGGTGGCGGCTACACCTTC.